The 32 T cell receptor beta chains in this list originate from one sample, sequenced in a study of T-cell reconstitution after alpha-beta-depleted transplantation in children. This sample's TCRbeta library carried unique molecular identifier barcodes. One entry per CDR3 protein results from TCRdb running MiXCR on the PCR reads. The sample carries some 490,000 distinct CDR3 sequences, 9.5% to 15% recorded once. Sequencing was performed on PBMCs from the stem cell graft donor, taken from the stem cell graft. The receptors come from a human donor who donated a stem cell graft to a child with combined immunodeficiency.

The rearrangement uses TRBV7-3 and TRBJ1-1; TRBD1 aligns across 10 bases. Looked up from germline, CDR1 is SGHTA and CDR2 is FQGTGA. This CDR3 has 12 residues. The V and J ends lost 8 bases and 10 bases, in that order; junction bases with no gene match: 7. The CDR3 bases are TGTGCCAGCCAGACAGGGGGCCTTTTAGCTTTCTTT. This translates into CASQTGGLLAFF.

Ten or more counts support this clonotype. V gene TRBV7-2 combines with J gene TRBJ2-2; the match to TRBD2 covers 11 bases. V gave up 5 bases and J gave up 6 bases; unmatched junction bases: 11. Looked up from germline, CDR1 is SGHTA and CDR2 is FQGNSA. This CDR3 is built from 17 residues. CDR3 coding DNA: TGTGCCAGCAGCATTACTAGCGGGAGAATGGGGTCCGGGGAGCTGTTTTTT. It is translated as CASSITSGRMGSGELFF. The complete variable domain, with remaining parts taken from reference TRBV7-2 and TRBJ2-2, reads GAGVSQSPSNKVTEKGKDVELRCDPISGHTALYWYRQSLGQGLEFLIYFQGNSAPDKSGLPSDRFSAERTGGSVSTLTIQRTQQEDSAVYLCASSITSGRMGSGELFFGEGSRLTVL.

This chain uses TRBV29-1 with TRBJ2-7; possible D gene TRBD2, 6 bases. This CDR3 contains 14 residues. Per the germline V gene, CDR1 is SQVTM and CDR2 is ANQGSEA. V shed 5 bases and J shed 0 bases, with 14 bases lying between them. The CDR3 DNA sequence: TGCAGCGTTCGTTTTAGCGGTTACTCCTACGAGCAGTACTTC. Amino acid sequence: CSVRFSGYSYEQYF.

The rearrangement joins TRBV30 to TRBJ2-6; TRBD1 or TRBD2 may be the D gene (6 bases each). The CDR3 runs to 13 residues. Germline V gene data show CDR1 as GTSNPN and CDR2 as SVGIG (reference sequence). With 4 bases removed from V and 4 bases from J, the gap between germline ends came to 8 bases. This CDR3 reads CAWKGGGANVLTF. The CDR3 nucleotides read TGTGCCTGGAAAGGGGGGGGGGCCAACGTCCTGACTTTC.

CDR3 in amino acids: CASSRRQGNSGANVLTF. The CDR3 DNA reads TGTGCCAGCAGCCGACGACAGGGTAACTCTGGGGCCAACGTCCTGACTTTC. V usage is TRBV3-1 and J usage is TRBJ2-6, with 7 bases matching TRBD1. J was trimmed by 0 bases and V by 4 bases; bases with no gene match: 6. Germline V gene sequence: CDR1 LGHDT, CDR2 YNNKEL (reference sequence). This CDR3 region has 17 residues.

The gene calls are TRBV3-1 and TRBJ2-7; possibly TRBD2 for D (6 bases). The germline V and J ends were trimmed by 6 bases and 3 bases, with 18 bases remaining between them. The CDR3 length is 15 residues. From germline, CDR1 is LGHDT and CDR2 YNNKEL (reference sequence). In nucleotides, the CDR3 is TGTGCCAGCAGTCCGGGCGGGACCCCATTCTACGAGCAGTACTTC. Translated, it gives CASSPGGTPFYEQYF.

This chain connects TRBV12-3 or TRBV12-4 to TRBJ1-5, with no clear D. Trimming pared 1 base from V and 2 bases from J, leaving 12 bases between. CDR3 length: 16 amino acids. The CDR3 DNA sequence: TGTGCCAGCAGTTTAGATGCCCGTTTGGGCAATCAGCCCCAGCATTTT. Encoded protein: CASSLDARLGNQPQHF.

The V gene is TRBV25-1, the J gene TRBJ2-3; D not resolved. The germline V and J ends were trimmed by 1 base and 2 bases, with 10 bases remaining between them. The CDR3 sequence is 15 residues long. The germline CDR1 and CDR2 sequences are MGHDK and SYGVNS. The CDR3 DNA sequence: TGTGCCAGCAGTGAATCGGGCTGGACCACAGATACGCAGTATTTT. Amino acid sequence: CASSESGWTTDTQYF.

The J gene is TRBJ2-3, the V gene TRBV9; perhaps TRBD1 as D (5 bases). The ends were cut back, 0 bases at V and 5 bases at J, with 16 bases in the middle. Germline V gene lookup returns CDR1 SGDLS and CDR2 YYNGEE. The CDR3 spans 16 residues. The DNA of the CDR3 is TGTGCCAGCAGCGTAGATTTAGGGGTCCGGAGAGATACGCAGTATTTT. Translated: CASSVDLGVRRDTQYF.

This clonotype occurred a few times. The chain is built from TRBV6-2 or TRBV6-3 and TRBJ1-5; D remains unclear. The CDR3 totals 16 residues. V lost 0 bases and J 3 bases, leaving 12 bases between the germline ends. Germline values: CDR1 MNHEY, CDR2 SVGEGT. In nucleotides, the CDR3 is TGTGCCAGCAGTTACTCGCCAGGAGAGGTCAATCAGCCCCAGCATTTT. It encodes CASSYSPGEVNQPQHF.

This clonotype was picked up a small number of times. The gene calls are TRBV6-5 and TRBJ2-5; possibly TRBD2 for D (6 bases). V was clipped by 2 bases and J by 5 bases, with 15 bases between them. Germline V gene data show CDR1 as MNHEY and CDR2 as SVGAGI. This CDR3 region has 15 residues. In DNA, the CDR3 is TGTGCCAGCAGTTACGTCGGGGGAGGCCTGGAGACCCAGTACTTC. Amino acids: CASSYVGGGLETQYF.

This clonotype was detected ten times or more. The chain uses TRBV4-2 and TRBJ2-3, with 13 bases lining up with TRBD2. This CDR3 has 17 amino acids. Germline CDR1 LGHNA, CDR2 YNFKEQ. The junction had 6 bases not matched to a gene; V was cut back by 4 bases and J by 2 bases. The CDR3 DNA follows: TGTGCCAGCAGCCGCCGACTAGCGGGGGGAAACACAGATACGCAGTATTTT. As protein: CASSRRLAGGNTDTQYF.

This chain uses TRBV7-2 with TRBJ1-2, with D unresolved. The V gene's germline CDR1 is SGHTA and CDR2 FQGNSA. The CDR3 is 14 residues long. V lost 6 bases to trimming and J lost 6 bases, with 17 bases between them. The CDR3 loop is CASSSTPAKDGYTF. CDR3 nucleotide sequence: TGTGCCAGCAGTTCAACCCCAGCCAAGGATGGCTACACCTTC.

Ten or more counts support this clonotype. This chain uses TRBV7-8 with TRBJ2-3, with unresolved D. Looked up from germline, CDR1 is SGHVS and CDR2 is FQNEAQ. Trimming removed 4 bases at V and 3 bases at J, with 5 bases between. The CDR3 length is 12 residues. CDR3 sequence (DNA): TGTGCCAGCAGCTACCTAACAGATACGCAGTATTTT. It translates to CASSYLTDTQYF.

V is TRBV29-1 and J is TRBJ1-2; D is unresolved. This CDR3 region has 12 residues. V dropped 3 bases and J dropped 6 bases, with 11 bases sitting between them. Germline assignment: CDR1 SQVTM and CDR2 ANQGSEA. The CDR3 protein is CSVEEGNHGYTF. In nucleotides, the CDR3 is TGCAGCGTTGAGGAGGGAAACCATGGCTACACCTTC.

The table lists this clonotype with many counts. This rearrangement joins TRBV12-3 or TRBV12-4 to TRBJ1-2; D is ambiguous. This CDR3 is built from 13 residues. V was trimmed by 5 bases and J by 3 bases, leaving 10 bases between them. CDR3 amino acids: CASSPGAHYGYTF. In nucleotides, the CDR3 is TGTGCCAGCAGTCCGGGAGCTCACTATGGCTACACCTTC.

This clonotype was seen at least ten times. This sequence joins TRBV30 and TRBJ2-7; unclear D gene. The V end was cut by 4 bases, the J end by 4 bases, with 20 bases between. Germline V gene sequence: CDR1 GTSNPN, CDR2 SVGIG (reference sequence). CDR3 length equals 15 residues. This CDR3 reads CAWKPGTPLNYEQYF. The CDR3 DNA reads TGTGCCTGGAAGCCAGGTACGCCGCTAAATTACGAGCAGTACTTC.

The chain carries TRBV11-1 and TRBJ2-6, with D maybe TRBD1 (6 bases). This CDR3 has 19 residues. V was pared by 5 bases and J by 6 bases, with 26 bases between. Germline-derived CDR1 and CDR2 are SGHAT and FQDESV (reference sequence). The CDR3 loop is CASSLNLGGWTLEANVLTF. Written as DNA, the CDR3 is TGTGCCAGCAGCCTCAACCTTGGGGGCTGGACTCTTGAGGCCAACGTCCTGACTTTC. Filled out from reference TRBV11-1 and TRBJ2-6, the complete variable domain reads EAEVAQSPRYKITEKSQAVAFWCDPISGHATLYWYRQILGQGPELLVQFQDESVVDDSQLPKDRFSAERLKGVDSTLKIQPAELGDSAMYLCASSLNLGGWTLEANVLTFGAGSRLTVL.

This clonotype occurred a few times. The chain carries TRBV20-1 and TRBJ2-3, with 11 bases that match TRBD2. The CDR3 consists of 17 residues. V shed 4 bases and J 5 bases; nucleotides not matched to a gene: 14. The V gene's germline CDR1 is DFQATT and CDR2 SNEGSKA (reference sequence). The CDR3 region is CSANPKSRLAGKDTQYF. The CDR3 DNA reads TGCAGTGCTAACCCGAAGTCTCGACTAGCGGGGAAAGATACGCAGTATTTT.

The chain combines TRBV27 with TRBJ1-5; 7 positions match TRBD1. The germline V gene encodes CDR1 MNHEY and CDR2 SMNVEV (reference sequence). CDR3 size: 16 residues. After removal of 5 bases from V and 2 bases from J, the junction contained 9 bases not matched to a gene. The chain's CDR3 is CASSRGGAGGNQPQHF. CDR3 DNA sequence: TGTGCCAGCAGTCGAGGGGGCGCAGGGGGCAATCAGCCCCAGCATTTT.

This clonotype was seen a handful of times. The CDR3 here is CASSPDRAAYEQYF. The CDR3 coding sequence is TGTGCCAGCAGTCCGGACAGGGCGGCCTACGAGCAGTACTTC. This chain connects TRBV28 to TRBJ2-7; 8 bases line up with TRBD1. The ends lost 5 bases at V and 2 bases at J; junction bases unmatched: 5. Germline loops: CDR1 MDHEN, CDR2 SYDVKM. This CDR3 spans 14 amino acids.

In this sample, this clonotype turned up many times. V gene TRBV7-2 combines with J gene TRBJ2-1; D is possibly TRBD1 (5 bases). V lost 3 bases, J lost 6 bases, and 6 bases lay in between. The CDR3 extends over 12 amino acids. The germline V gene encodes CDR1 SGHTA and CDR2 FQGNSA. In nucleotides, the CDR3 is TGTGCCAGCAGCTTGGACACCAATGAGCAGTTCTTC. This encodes CASSLDTNEQFF.

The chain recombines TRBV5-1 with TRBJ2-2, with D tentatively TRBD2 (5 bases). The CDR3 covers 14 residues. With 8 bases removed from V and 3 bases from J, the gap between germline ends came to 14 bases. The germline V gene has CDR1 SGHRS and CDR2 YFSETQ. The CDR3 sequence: CARGSGLHTGELFF. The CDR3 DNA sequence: TGCGCCAGGGGCTCCGGACTCCACACCGGGGAGCTGTTTTTT.

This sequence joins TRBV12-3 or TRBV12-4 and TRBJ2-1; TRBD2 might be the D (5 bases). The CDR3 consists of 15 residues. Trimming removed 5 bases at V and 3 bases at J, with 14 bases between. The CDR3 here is CASSIGVTVYNEQFF. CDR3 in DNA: TGTGCCAGCAGTATCGGGGTTACGGTCTACAATGAGCAGTTCTTC.

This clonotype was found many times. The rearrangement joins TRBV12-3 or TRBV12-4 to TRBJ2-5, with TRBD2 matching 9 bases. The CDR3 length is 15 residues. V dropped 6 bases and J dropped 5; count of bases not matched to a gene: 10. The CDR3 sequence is CASSPREGRGETQYF. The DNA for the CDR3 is TGTGCCAGCAGCCCGCGGGAGGGAAGGGGTGAGACCCAGTACTTC.

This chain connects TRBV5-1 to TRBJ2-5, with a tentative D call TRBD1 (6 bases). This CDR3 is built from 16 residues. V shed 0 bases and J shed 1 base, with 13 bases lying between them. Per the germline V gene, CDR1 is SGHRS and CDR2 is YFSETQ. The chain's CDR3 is CASSLGLGGVQETQYF. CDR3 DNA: TGCGCCAGCAGCTTGGGCCTAGGGGGAGTCCAAGAGACCCAGTACTTC. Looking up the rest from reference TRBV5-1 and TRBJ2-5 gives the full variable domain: KAGVTQTPRYLIKTRGQQVTLSCSPISGHRSVSWYQQTPGQGLQFLFEYFSETQRNKGNFPGRFSGRQFSNSRSEMNVSTLELGDSALYLCASSLGLGGVQETQYFGPGTRLLVL.

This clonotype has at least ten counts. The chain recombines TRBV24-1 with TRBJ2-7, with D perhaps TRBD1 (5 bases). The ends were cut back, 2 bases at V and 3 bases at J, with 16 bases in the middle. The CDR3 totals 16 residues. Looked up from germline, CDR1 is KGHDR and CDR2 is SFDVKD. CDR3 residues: CATSDSRDSLFYEQYF. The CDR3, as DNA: TGTGCCACCAGTGATTCCAGAGACAGCCTTTTCTACGAGCAGTACTTC.

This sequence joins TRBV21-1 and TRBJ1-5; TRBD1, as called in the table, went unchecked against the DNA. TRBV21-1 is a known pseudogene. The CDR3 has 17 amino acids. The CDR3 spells CASSNGQGGYSNQPQHF. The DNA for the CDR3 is TGTGCCAGCAGCAATGGCCAGGGGGGATATAGCAATCAGCCCCAGCATTTT.

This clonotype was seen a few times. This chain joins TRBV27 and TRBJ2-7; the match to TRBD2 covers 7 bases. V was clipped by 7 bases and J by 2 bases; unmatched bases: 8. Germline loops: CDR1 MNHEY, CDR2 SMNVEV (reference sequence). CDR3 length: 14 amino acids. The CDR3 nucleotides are TGTGCCAGCACCATGGGACTACACGCCTACGAGCAGTACTTC. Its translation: CASTMGLHAYEQYF.

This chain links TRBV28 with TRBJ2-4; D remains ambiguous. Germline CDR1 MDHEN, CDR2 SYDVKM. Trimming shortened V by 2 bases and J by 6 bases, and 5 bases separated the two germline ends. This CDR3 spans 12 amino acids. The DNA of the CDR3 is TGTGCCAGCAGTTTACAGAGAAACATTCAGTACTTC. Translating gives CASSLQRNIQYF.

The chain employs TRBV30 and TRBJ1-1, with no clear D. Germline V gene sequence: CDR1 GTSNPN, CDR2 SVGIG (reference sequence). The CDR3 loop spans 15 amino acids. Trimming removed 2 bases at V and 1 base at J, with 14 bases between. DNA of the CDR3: TGTGCCTGGAGTTTTATGACGGAAGAGAACACTGAAGCTTTCTTT. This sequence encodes CAWSFMTEENTEAFF.

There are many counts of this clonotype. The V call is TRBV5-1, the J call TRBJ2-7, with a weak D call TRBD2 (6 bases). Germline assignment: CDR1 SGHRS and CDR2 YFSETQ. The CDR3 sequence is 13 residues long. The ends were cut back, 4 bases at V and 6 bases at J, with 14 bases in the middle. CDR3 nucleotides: TGCGCCAGCAGCACGGGAGTCAGTTCCGAGCAGTACTTC. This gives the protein CASSTGVSSEQYF.